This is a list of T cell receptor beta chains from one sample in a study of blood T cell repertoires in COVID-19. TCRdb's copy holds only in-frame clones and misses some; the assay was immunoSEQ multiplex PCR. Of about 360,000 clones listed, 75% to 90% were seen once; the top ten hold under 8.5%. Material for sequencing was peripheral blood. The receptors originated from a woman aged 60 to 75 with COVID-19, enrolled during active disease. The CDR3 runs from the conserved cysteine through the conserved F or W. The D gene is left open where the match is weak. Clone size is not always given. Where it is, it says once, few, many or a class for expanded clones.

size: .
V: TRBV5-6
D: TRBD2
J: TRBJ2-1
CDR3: CASSPLGSGGVWGEQFF
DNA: TGTGCCAGCAGCCCGCTCGGTAGCGGGGGCGTCTGGGGTGAGCAGTTCTTC

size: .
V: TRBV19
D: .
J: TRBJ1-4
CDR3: CASSDSTTGEKLFF
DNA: TGTGCCAGTAGCGATAGTACCACGGGTGAAAAACTGTTTTTT

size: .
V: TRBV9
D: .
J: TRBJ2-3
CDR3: CASSALRDTQYF
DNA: TGTGCCAGCAGCGCCCTCCGTGATACGCAGTATTTT

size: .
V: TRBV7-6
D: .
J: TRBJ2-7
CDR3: CASSPSGIGEQYF
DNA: TGTGCCAGCAGCCCGAGCGGTATCGGCGAGCAGTACTTC

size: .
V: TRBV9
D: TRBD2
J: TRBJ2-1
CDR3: CASSVELAGGPDYEQFF
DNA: TGTGCCAGCAGCGTAGAACTAGCGGGGGGGCCCGACTATGAGCAGTTCTTC

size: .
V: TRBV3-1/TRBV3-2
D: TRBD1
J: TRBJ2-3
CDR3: CASRQGNTDTQYF
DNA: TGTGCCAGCCGACAGGGGAACACAGATACGCAGTATTTT

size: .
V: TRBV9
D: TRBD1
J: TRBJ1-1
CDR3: CASSVGRGRTEAFF
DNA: TGTGCCAGCAGCGTAGGAAGGGGGCGTACTGAAGCTTTCTTT

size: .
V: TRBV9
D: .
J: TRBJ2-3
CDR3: CASRPVGSRTDTQYF
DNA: TGTGCCAGCAGGCCCGTCGGGTCCCGCACAGATACGCAGTATTTT

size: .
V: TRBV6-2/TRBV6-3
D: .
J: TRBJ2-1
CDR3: CASSSTISYNEQFF
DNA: TGTGCCAGCAGTTCGACAATCTCCTACAATGAGCAGTTCTTC

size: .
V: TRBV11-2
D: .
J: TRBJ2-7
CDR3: CASSLEYGYEQYF
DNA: TGTGCCAGCAGCTTAGAGTACGGCTACGAGCAGTACTTC

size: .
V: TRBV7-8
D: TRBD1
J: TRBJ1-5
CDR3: CASSLSGFGTAGTQPQHF
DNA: TGTGCCAGCAGCTTGTCGGGCTTCGGGACAGCGGGCACTCAGCCCCAGCATTTT

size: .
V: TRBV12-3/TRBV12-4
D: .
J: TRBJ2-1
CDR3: CASSPSGFGEQFF
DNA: TGTGCCAGCAGTCCATCAGGGTTCGGTGAGCAGTTCTTC

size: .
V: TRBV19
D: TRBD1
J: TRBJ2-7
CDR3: CASSIDGTGLSYEQYF
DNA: TGTGCCAGTAGTATAGATGGGACAGGACTCTCCTACGAGCAGTACTTC

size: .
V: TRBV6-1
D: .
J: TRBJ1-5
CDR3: CASSERGGGFSNQPQHF
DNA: TGTGCCAGCAGCGAAAGGGGCGGAGGGTTCAGCAATCAGCCCCAGCATTTT

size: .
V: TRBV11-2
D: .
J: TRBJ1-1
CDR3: CASSRPDWDTEAFF
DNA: TGTGCCAGCAGCCGACCAGACTGGGACACTGAAGCTTTCTTT

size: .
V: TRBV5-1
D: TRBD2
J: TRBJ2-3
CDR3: CASRPLAGGPEGNTQYF
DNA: TGCGCCAGCAGGCCTCTAGCGGGGGGCCCTGAGGGGAATACGCAGTATTTT

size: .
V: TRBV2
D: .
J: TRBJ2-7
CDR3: CASSSINSYEQYF
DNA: TGTGCCAGCAGTAGCATAAACTCCTACGAGCAGTACTTC

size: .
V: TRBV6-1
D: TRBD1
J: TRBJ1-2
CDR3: CASSEGWDSGSGYTF
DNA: TGTGCCAGCAGTGAGGGTTGGGACAGCGGTTCTGGCTACACCTTC

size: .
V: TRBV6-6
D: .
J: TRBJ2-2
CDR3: CASSPTGELFF
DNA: TGTGCCAGCAGCCCCACTGGGGAGCTGTTTTTT

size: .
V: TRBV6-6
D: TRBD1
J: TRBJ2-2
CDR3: CASSPDRGPRILTGELFF
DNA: TGTGCCAGCAGTCCGGACAGGGGCCCGAGAATTTTAACCGGGGAGCTGTTTTTT

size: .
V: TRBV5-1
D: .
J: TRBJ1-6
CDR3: CATRGDNNSPLHF
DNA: TGCGCCACCCGGGGGGACAATAATTCACCCCTCCACTTT

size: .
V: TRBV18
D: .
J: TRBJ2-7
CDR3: CASSPSSDEQYF
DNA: TGTGCCAGCTCACCGTCTAGTGACGAGCAGTACTTC

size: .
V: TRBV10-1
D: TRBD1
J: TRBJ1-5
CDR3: CASSESTGTAVAQPQHF
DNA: TGCGCCAGCAGTGAGTCGACCGGGACAGCAGTGGCCCAGCCCCAGCATTTT

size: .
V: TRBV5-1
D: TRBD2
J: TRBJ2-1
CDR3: CASSLGRGGPDEQFF
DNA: TGCGCCAGCAGCTTGGGGCGGGGGGGGCCGGATGAGCAGTTCTTC

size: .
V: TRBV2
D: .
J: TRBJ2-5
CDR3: CASSRTEETQYF
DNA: TGTGCCAGCAGTAGGACAGAAGAGACCCAGTACTTC

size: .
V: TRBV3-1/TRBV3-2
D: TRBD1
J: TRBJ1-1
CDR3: CASSHQGAWNTEAFF
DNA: TGTGCCAGCAGCCACCAGGGGGCGTGGAACACTGAAGCTTTCTTT

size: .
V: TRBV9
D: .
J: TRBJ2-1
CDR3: CASSVGQGYNEQFF
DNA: TGTGCCAGCAGCGTAGGGCAGGGCTACAATGAGCAGTTCTTC

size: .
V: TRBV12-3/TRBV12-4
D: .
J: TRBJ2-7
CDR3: CASSSGKFLARYF
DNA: TGTGCCAGCAGTTCAGGGAAGTTCCTCGCGCGGTACTTC

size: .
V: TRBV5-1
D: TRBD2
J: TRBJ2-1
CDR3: CASSPGTSGVNEQFF
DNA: TGCGCCAGCAGCCCCGGGACTAGCGGGGTGAATGAGCAGTTCTTC

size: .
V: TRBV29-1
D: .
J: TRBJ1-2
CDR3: CSSGSQGGGYTF
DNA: TGCAGCTCCGGGTCCCAGGGCGGTGGCTACACCTTC

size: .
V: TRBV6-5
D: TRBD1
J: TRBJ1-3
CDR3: CASRIGTGSGTIYF
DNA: TGTGCCAGCAGGATAGGGACAGGGTCTGGCACCATATATTTT

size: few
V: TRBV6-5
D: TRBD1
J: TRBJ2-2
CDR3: CASRRTGEAGELFF
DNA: TGTGCCAGCAGGAGGACAGGGGAGGCCGGGGAGCTGTTTTTT

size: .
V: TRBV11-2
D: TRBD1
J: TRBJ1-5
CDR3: CASSLDLSGGGQPQHF
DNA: TGTGCCAGCAGCTTAGACTTGTCAGGGGGCGGACAGCCCCAGCATTTT

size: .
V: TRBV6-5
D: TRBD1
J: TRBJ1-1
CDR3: CASSRERTGDTEAFF
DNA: TGTGCCAGCAGCCGTGAACGGACAGGGGACACTGAAGCTTTCTTT

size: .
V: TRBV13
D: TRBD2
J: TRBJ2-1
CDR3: CASSSGTSRDAMEQFF
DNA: TGTGCCAGCAGCTCCGGGACTAGCCGGGATGCAATGGAGCAGTTCTTC

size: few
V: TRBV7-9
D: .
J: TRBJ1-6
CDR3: CASSPEAYNSPLHF
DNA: TGTGCCAGCAGCCCCGAGGCCTATAATTCACCCCTCCACTTT

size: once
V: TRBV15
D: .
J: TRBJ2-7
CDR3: CATSFGTAGYEQYF
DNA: TGTGCCACCAGCTTCGGGACAGCGGGCTACGAGCAGTACTTC